The 3 T cell receptor beta chains below were found in one sample sequenced in a study of vaccination and CD4 T cells after COVID-19 (dated by TCRdb to 2021 to 2024). This sample's treatment or condition label indicates: roughly 10-day PBMC culture with coronavirus spike peptide pools or control peptides (ViraFEST assay). The library was built by means of PCR. Sequencing took place on an Illumina iSeq 100. At the Johns Hopkins FTIC core, DNA from the cultured CD4+ T cells underwent TCR sequencing with the Oncomine TCR Beta short-read assay. The raw public reads went through TCRdb reprocessing: fastp at Q25, MiXCR clone calling, in-frame beta chains kept. Each entry is one CDR3 protein sequence, shown with its most common DNA and genes. The sample records about 15,000 distinct CDR3 sequences, roughly two fifths of which are singletons. The ten most abundant clones make up approximately 22% of the sample.

What these receptors recognize is not known. The sequencing input was cultured CD4+ T cells from blood. The receptors were sampled from a human donor with COVID-19.

This clonotype was seen more than once but under ten times. The rearrangement links TRBV6-1 to TRBJ1-6, with 9 nucleotides matching TRBD1. Germline CDR1 is MNHNS and CDR2 is SASEGT. The trim removed 1 base at V and 9 bases at J, leaving 7 bases unmatched. The CDR3 length is 16 residues. The CDR3 loop is CASSEVWDREFSPLHF. CDR3 bases: TGTGCCAGCAGTGAAGTCTGGGACAGGGAATTTTCACCCCTCCACTTT.

For the CDR3, the DNA is TGCAGTGCCCCGGCTGGGGGGCCTGGGGAAGAGACCCAGTACTTC. It yields the protein CSAPAGGPGEETQYF. This sequence joins TRBV20-1 and TRBJ2-5, with D perhaps TRBD1 or TRBD2 (6 bases each). CDR1 and CDR2 (germline): DFQATT, SNEGSKA (reference sequence). This CDR3 has 15 amino acids. Trimming removed 6 bases at V and 3 bases at J, with 20 bases between.

This sequence joins TRBV27 and TRBJ1-5; the D is unclear. CDR1 is MNHEY and CDR2 is SMNVEV in the germline V gene (reference sequence). This CDR3 spans 18 amino acids. Trimming stripped 3 bases from V and 0 bases from J, with 18 bases between. The CDR3: CASSFLSGEPYSNQPQHF. CDR3 coding DNA: TGTGCCAGCAGTTTTCTTAGTGGCGAACCATATAGCAATCAGCCCCAGCATTTT.